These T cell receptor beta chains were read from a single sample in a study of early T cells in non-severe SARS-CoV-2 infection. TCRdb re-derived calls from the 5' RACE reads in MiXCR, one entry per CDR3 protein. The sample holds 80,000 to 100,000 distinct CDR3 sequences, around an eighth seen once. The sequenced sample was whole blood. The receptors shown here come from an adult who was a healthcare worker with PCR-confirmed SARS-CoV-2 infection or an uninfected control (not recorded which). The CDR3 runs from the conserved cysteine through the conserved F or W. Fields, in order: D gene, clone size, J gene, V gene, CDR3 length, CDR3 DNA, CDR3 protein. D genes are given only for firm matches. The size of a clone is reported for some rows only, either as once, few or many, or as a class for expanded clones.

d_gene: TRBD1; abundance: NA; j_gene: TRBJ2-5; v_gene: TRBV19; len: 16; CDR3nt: TGTGCCAGTAGTTATTCCGGGACAGGATACCAAGAGACCCAGTACTTC; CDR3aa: CASSYSGTGYQETQYF
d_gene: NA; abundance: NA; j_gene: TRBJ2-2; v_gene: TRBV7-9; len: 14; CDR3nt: TGTGCCAGCAGCATCACCAGGGCTGCCGGGGAGCTGTTTTTT; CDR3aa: CASSITRAAGELFF
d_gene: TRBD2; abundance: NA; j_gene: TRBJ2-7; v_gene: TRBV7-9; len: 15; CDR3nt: TGTGCCAGCAGCTTAGGCGCTAGCGGAATCATCGAGCAGTACTTC; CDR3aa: CASSLGASGIIEQYF
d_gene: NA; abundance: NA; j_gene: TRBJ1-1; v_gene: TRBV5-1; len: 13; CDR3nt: TGCGCCAGCAGCAGACTCATGAACACTGAAGCTTTCTTT; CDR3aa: CASSRLMNTEAFF
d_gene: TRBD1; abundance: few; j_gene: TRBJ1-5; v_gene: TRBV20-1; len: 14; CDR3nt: TGCAGTGCTTATGGGACAGCGGGTAATCAGCCCCAGCATTTT; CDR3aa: CSAYGTAGNQPQHF
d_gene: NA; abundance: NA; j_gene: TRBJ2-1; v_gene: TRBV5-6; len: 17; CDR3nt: TGTGCCAGCAGCTTGTTTCAGGGAAAGGCCTCCTACAATGAGCAGTTCTTC; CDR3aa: CASSLFQGKASYNEQFF
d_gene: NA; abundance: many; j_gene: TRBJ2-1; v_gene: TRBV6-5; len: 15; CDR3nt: TGTGCCAGCAGTTACGATGGGGGCCCTTACAATGAGCAGTTCTTC; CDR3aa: CASSYDGGPYNEQFF
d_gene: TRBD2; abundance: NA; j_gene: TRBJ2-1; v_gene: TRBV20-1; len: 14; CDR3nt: TGCAGTGCCCTAGCGGGGTTCTCCTACAATGAGCAGTTCTTC; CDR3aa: CSALAGFSYNEQFF
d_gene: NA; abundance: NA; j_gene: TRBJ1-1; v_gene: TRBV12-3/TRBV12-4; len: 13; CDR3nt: TGTGCCAGCAGTGCACAGTTGAACACTGAAGCTTTCTTT; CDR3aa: CASSAQLNTEAFF
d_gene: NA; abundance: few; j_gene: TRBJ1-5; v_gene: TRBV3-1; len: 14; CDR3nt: TGTGCCAGCAGCCAAGGGACAGCGGGTCAGCCCCAGCATTTT; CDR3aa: CASSQGTAGQPQHF
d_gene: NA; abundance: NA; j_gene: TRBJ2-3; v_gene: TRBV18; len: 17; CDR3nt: TGTGCCAGCTCATCCTCAACCGGGGCGATGGGCACAGATACGCAGTATTTT; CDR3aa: CASSSSTGAMGTDTQYF
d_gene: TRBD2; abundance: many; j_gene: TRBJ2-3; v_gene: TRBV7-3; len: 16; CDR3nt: TGTGCCAGCAGCTTAGGCCTAGCGGGAGACACAGATACGCAGTATTTT; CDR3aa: CASSLGLAGDTDTQYF
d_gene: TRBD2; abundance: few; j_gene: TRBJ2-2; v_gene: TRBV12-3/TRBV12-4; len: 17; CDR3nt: TGTGCCAGCAGTTCCGGACTAGCGGGAGAAGAGGCCGGGGAGCTGTTTTTT; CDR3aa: CASSSGLAGEEAGELFF
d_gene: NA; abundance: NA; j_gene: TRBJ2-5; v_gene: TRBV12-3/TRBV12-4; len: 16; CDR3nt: TGTGCCAGCAGTTTTTTAGAGAGGGCGGAAGGAGAGACCCAGTACTTC; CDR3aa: CASSFLERAEGETQYF
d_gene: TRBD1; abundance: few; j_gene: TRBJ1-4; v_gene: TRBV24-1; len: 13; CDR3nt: TGTGCCACCAGTGGGGACAGTATTGAAAAACTGTTTTTT; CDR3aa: CATSGDSIEKLFF
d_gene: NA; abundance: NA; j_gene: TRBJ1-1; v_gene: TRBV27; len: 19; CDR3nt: TGTGCCAGCAGTTCCTCCGCGCTTTTTCCCCAGGGTGGCGGCACTGAAGCTTTCTTT; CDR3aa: CASSSSALFPQGGGTEAFF
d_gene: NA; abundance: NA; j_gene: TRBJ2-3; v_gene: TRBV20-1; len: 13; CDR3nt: TGCAGTGCCATGTTAGCGTTGACAGATACGCAGTATTTT; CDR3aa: CSAMLALTDTQYF
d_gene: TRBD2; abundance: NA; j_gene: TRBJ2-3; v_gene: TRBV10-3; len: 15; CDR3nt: TGTGCCATCAGTGAGGCGGGAGGCAGCACAGATACGCAGTATTTT; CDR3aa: CAISEAGGSTDTQYF
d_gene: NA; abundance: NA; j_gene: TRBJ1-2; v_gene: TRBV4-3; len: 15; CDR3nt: TGCGCCAGCAGCCAACAAACGGACAATAACTATGGCTACACCTTC; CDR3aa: CASSQQTDNNYGYTF
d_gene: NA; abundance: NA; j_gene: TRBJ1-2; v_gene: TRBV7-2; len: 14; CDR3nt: TGTGCCAGCAGCCTTGGTACGGGCGCGGGGGGCTACACCTTC; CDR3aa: CASSLGTGAGGYTF
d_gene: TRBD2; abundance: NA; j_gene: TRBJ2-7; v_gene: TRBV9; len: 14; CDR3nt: TGTGCCAGCAGCGTTAGCGGGACCTTCACCGAGCAGTACTTC; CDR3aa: CASSVSGTFTEQYF
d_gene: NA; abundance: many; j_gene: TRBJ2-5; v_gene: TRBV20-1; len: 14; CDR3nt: TGCAGTGCTAGAACCGGCCCCGGGAGACAGACCCAGTACTTC; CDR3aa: CSARTGPGRQTQYF
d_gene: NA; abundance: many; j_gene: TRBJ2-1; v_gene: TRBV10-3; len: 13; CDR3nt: TGTGCCATCAGTGAGCTTGGTTACAATGAGCAGTTCTTC; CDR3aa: CAISELGYNEQFF
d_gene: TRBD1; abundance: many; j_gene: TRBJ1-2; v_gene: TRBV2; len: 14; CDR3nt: TGTGCCAGCACCCCCCGACAGGGGCAATATGGCTACACCTTC; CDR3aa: CASTPRQGQYGYTF
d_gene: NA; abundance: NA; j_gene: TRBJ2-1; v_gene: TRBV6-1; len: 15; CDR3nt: TGTGCCAGCAGTGAAATGACGGGAGAAGGGGATGAGCAGTTCTTC; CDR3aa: CASSEMTGEGDEQFF
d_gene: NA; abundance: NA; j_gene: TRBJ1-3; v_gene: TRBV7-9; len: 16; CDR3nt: TGTGCCAGCAGCTTAGCGGCCAGGCTCATTGGAAACACCATATATTTT; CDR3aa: CASSLAARLIGNTIYF
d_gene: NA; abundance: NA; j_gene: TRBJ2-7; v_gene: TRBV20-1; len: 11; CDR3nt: TGCAGTGCTGAGGGGGTATACGAGCAGTACTTC; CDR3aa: CSAEGVYEQYF
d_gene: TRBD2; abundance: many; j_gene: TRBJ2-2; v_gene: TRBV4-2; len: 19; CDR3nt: TGTGCCAGCAGCCAAGACCCCGGGACTAGCGGACTGAACACCGGGGAGCTGTTTTTT; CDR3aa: CASSQDPGTSGLNTGELFF
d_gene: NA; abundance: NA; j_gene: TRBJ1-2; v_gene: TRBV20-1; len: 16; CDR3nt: TGCAGTGCTTTTGGCCAGGGATTTTCTCGGGCGATTGGCTACACCTTC; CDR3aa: CSAFGQGFSRAIGYTF
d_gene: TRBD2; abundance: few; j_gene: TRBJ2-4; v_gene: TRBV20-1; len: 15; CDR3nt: TGCAGTGCTAGAGAGCGGACAGCGGGGGAAAACATTCAGTACTTC; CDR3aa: CSARERTAGENIQYF
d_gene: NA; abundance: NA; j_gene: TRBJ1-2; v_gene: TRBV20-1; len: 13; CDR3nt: TGCAGTGCTAGAGATGAGGGGGGCTATGGCTACACCTTC; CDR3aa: CSARDEGGYGYTF
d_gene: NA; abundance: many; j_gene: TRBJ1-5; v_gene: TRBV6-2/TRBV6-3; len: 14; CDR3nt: TGTGCCAGCAGCCCCGGCCGGGGTAATCAGCCCCAGCATTTT; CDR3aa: CASSPGRGNQPQHF
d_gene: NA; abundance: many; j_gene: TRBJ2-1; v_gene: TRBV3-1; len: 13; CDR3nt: TGTGCCAGCAGCCAAGCCGGGGGTCTCGGGCAGTTCTTC; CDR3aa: CASSQAGGLGQFF
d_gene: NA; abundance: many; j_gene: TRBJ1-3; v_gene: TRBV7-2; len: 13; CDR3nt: TGTGCCAGCAGCTTATATGATGGAAACACCATATATTTT; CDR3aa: CASSLYDGNTIYF
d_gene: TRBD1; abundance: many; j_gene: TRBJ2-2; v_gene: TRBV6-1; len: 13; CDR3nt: TGTGCCAGCAGTGGGACAGGCACCGGGGAGCTGTTTTTT; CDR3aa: CASSGTGTGELFF
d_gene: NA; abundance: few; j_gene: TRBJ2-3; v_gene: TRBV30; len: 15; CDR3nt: TGTGCCTGGACTCTCGCCTCGAATCCCACAGATACGCAGTATTTT; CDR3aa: CAWTLASNPTDTQYF
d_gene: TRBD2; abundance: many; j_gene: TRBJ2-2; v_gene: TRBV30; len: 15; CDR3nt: TGTGCCTGGACAGGGACTAGCGCGAACACCGGGGAGCTGTTTTTT; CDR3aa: CAWTGTSANTGELFF
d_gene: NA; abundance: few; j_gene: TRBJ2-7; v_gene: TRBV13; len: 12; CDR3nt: TGTGCCAGCAGCTTAAATGCCTACGAGCAGTACTTC; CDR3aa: CASSLNAYEQYF
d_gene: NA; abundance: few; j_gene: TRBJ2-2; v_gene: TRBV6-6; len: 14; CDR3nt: TGTGCCAGTAGGGTGGGGCAGGCCACCGGGGAGCTGTTTTTT; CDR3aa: CASRVGQATGELFF